Shown below are 31 T cell receptor beta chains from a single sample sequenced in a study of monozygotic twins with inflammatory bowel disease. TCRdb reprocessed the 5' RACE reads and stores each CDR3 protein as one record, lacking DNA. The repertoire shows around 380,000 distinct CDR3 sequences; the top ten hold 2.4%. Sequenced sample: blood. These receptors were collected from a human donor with ulcerative colitis or Crohn's disease, or a healthy co-twin of an affected twin (not recorded which).

CDR3: CSARVLTGLDTQYF. The chain is built from TRBV20-1 and TRBJ2-3; the D call of TRBD1 rests on TCRdb alone, since no DNA is present to check it. Germline V gene sequence: CDR1 DFQATT, CDR2 SNEGSKA (reference sequence). This CDR3 is 14 amino acids long.

The CDR3 sequence: CASSLSGSPGDTQYF. The chain employs TRBV5-4 and TRBJ2-3; TCRdb proposes TRBD1, but this gene call is untestable without DNA. Germline assignment: CDR1 SGHNT and CDR2 YYREEE (reference sequence). The CDR3 contains 15 residues.

V gene TRBV5-5 combines with J gene TRBJ2-4; the D call of TRBD2 rests on TCRdb alone, since no DNA is present to check it. The germline V gene encodes CDR1 SGHKS and CDR2 YYEKEE (reference sequence). CDR3 length equals 17 residues. CDR3 amino acids: CASSWTAGALGQNIQYF.

This rearrangement joins TRBV28 to TRBJ2-7. Germline CDR1 and CDR2: MDHEN and SYDVKM. The CDR3 totals 12 residues. Here the CDR3 reads CASSQVGYEQYF. The entire variable domain, with the rest obtained from reference TRBV28 and TRBJ2-7, is as follows: DVKVTQSSRYLVKRTGEKVFLECVQDMDHENMFWYRQDPGLGLRLIYFSYDVKMKEKGDIPEGYSVSREKKERFSLILESASTNQTSMYLCASSQVGYEQYFGPGTRLTVT.

The chain uses TRBV5-5 and TRBJ2-5; TCRdb picks TRBD1, but there is no DNA to check that call. This CDR3 contains 14 residues. Germline V gives CDR1 SGHKS, CDR2 YYEKEE (reference sequence). CDR3: CASSHAPVQETQYF. Using reference TRBV5-5 and TRBJ2-5 for the parts outside the CDR3, the full variable domain is DAGVTQSPTHLIKTRGQQVTLRCSPISGHKSVSWYQQVLGQGPQFIFQYYEKEERGRGNFPDRFSARQFPNYSSELNVNALLLGDSALYLCASSHAPVQETQYFGPGTRLLVL.

V gene TRBV12-3 or TRBV12-4 combines with J gene TRBJ1-2; the TRBD1 assignment by TCRdb is unverifiable without DNA. This CDR3 region has 13 residues. CDR3 residues: CASSPTGGRGYTF.

The chain recombines TRBV5-1 with TRBJ2-1; TCRdb names TRBD2, which stays unverified in the absence of DNA. The CDR3 loop spans 16 amino acids. Germline V lookup: CDR1 SGHRS, CDR2 YFSETQ. The CDR3 here is CASSLKGEGSNNEQFF. The variable domain in full, with the rest retrieved from reference TRBV5-1 and TRBJ2-1, is KAGVTQTPRYLIKTRGQQVTLSCSPISGHRSVSWYQQTPGQGLQFLFEYFSETQRNKGNFPGRFSGRQFSNSRSEMNVSTLELGDSALYLCASSLKGEGSNNEQFFGPGTRLTVL.

J is TRBJ2-7 and V is TRBV5-1. CDR1 is SGHRS and CDR2 is YFSETQ in the germline V gene. This CDR3 spans 13 amino acids. This chain's CDR3 is CASSFGPGDEQYF.

The chain employs TRBV30 and TRBJ1-6; TCRdb calls TRBD1, which cannot be checked without DNA. The CDR3 covers 22 residues. CDR1 is GTSNPN, CDR2 SVGIG, per germline (reference sequence). The CDR3 is CAWTDKQTGTGVSFSGFLPLHF.

V is TRBV20-1 and J is TRBJ2-3; TCRdb's assignment of TRBD1 cannot be checked, as there is no DNA. The germline gives CDR1 DFQATT, CDR2 SNEGSKA (reference sequence). The CDR3 spans 15 residues. CDR3 loop: CSANGQQHSTDTQYF.

The gene calls are TRBV14 and TRBJ2-1; checking the TCRdb D call of TRBD1 is not possible without DNA. The CDR3 has 15 amino acids. Germline V gene lookup returns CDR1 SGHDN and CDR2 FVKESK. The chain's CDR3 is CASSLRTGGRSEQFF.

The chain is built from TRBV2 and TRBJ2-7; TCRdb picks TRBD1, but there is no DNA to check that call. The CDR3 contains 16 residues. Per the germline V gene, CDR1 is SNHLY and CDR2 is FYNNEI. The CDR3 protein is CASGSRGHRSVYEQYF.

This chain joins TRBV28 and TRBJ2-1; TCRdb names TRBD2, which stays unverified in the absence of DNA. The CDR3 spans 15 residues. Germline CDR1 reads MDHEN; CDR2 reads SYDVKM. This CDR3 reads CASSYTSGRANEQFF.

The chain carries TRBV5-1 and TRBJ1-2; the TRBD1 assignment by TCRdb is unverifiable without DNA. Germline CDR1 SGHRS, CDR2 YFSETQ. This CDR3 contains 15 residues. CDR3 loop: CASSLAGTETYGYTF.

The chain links TRBV9 to TRBJ2-5; TCRdb's assignment of TRBD1 cannot be checked, as there is no DNA. This CDR3 region has 15 residues. Germline V gene data show CDR1 as SGDLS and CDR2 as YYNGEE. The CDR3 loop reads CASSVGTIPKETQYF.

The chain is built from TRBV9 and TRBJ2-7; TCRdb proposes TRBD2, but this gene call is untestable without DNA. CDR1 and CDR2 (germline): SGDLS, YYNGEE. This CDR3 is 15 amino acids long. The CDR3: CASSVDGGGLYERYF.

The rearrangement links TRBV6-1 to TRBJ1-1; checking the TCRdb D call of TRBD1 is not possible without DNA. The CDR3 loop spans 14 amino acids. Germline CDR1 MNHNS, CDR2 SASEGT. The CDR3: CASSPQGWGTEAFF.

The chain employs TRBV20-1 and TRBJ2-3; TCRdb's D call of TRBD2 is untestable without DNA. CDR3 length: 13 amino acids. Germline V gives CDR1 DFQATT, CDR2 SNEGSKA (reference sequence). The CDR3 here is CSAPPGLAVTQYF.

The chain carries TRBV5-1 and TRBJ1-2. The germline CDR1 and CDR2 sequences are SGHRS and YFSETQ. The CDR3 contains 14 residues. This CDR3 reads CASSSEWGSYGYTF.

This chain links TRBV18 with TRBJ2-1; the TCRdb call, TRBD1, lacks DNA for checking. Germline V gene sequence: CDR1 KGHSH, CDR2 LQKENI. This CDR3 spans 13 amino acids. The CDR3 loop is CATKTPGGGEQFF.

The chain combines TRBV2 with TRBJ2-2; the D gene TCRdb calls, TRBD1, cannot be checked with no DNA. Germline V gene lookup returns CDR1 SNHLY and CDR2 FYNNEI. The CDR3 sequence is 15 residues long. CDR3: CASRAIWGATGELFF.

The rearrangement uses TRBV13 and TRBJ2-1; without DNA, the TCRdb call of TRBD1 cannot be checked. The CDR3 has 15 residues. Germline V gene lookup returns CDR1 PRHDT and CDR2 FYEKMQ (reference sequence). CDR3 region: CASSLRQVAYNEQFF.

The genes are TRBV7-9 and TRBJ2-7. This CDR3 has 14 residues. CDR1 is SEHNR and CDR2 is FQNEAQ in the germline V gene (reference sequence). The CDR3: CASSPTYEFYEQYF.

The CDR3 is CASSSRTLTHNEQFF. This sequence joins TRBV7-2 and TRBJ2-1; TCRdb names TRBD2, which stays unverified in the absence of DNA. The CDR3 runs to 15 residues. Germline V gene sequence: CDR1 SGHTA, CDR2 FQGNSA.

The CDR3: CARGTEDSGNTIYF. The J gene is TRBJ1-3, the V gene TRBV30; without DNA, the TCRdb call of TRBD1 cannot be checked. The CDR3 is made up of 14 amino acids. The germline V gene has CDR1 GTSNPN and CDR2 SVGIG (reference sequence).

The chain's CDR3 is CASSDLSATNEKLFF. V is TRBV14 and J is TRBJ1-4. Germline lookup yields CDR1 SGHDN and CDR2 FVKESK. The CDR3 is made up of 15 amino acids. Full variable domain (missing parts from reference TRBV14 and TRBJ1-4): EAGVTQFPSHSVIEKGQTVTLRCDPISGHDNLYWYRRVMGKEIKFLLHFVKESKQDESGMPNNRFLAERTGGTYSTLKVQPAELEDSGVYFCASSDLSATNEKLFFGSGTQLSVL.

The chain uses TRBV6-2 or TRBV6-3 and TRBJ1-1; as DNA is missing, the TRBD1 call by TCRdb cannot be tested. Germline CDR1 reads MNHEY; CDR2 reads SVGEGT. This CDR3 comprises 15 residues. Here the CDR3 reads CASSYSIMRGTEAFF.

V and J are TRBV5-1 and TRBJ2-1; TCRdb lists TRBD2, though no DNA is available to test this call. The CDR3 has 16 residues. CDR1 is SGHRS and CDR2 is YFSETQ in the germline V gene. The CDR3 sequence is CASSLRAGPPHNEQFF.

V and J are TRBV5-1 and TRBJ1-2. This CDR3 spans 12 amino acids. CDR1 is SGHRS, CDR2 YFSETQ, per germline. The CDR3 is CASSPDTHGYTF.

This chain connects TRBV25-1 to TRBJ1-5; the TCRdb D gene call, TRBD1, has no DNA to confirm it. Germline V lookup: CDR1 MGHDK, CDR2 SYGVNS. This CDR3 spans 12 amino acids. This CDR3 reads CASSPPLGPQHF.

V usage is TRBV5-1 and J usage is TRBJ2-2; the D call of TRBD2 rests on TCRdb alone, since no DNA is present to check it. Germline V gives CDR1 SGHRS, CDR2 YFSETQ. This CDR3 region has 15 residues. The CDR3 region is CASSLPGTSTGELFF.